The clone carrying this TCR beta chain was picked up a small number of times. Its target is unknown. These data originate in a study of cytomegalovirus exposure and HLA in healthy donors. Study results and limitations: It was taken for granted in presence/absence analyses that sequencing depth across donors was roughly uniform. Most TCR sequences were uncommon, yet certain public TCRs appeared in many donors.

Researchers ran the PCR with 60 Vbeta and 13 Jbeta primers. Sequencing was performed with immunoSEQ multiplex PCR; in TCRdb, only in-frame clones are kept and a portion is missing. The sample comprises 150,000 to 200,000 clones, approximately 81% of which are singletons, and around 2.2% rests with the top ten. CDR3 length equals 13 residues. V was trimmed by 8 bases and J by 5 bases, leaving 15 bases between them. From germline, CDR1 is SNHLY and CDR2 FYNNEI. This chain links TRBV2 with TRBJ1-2, with D maybe TRBD1 (5 bases). The sample was PBMCs. The receptor comes from a woman in her thirties in good health and CMV-seronegative. CDR3 residues: CASVQGESYGYTF. The CDR3 DNA reads as TGTGCCAGCGTCCAGGGCGAATCTTATGGCTACACCTTC.